Below, 3 T cell receptor beta chains from the same sample are listed, as sequenced in a study of blood T cell repertoires in COVID-19. Using immunoSEQ multiplex PCR, the repertoire was profiled, and TCRdb retains in-frame clones only, with some absent. The sample lists fewer than 350,000 clones, approximately 88% seen once, with 6% to 6.5% in the top ten. The source material was PBMCs or T cells enriched from blood (not recorded which). These receptors originate from a middle-aged woman who had recovered from COVID-19.

The chain joins TRBV7-9 to TRBJ1-1; TRBD1 matches 11 bases. J gave up 4 bases and V 5 bases, and 9 bases lay outside the gene matches. The CDR3 extends over 16 amino acids. From germline, CDR1 is SEHNR and CDR2 FQNEAQ (reference sequence). The CDR3 protein is CASSRYGQGASTEAFF. The DNA for the CDR3 is TGTGCCAGCAGCAGATACGGACAGGGGGCCAGCACTGAAGCTTTCTTT.

The rearrangement links TRBV11-3 to TRBJ1-5; 7 bases are a match to TRBD1. The CDR3 consists of 14 residues. Germline CDR1 SGHNT, CDR2 YENEEA. V dropped 5 bases and J dropped 3; count of bases not matched to a gene: 4. The CDR3 DNA reads as TGTGCCAGCAGCAAAGGACAGGACAATCAGCCCCAGCATTTT. Its translation is CASSKGQDNQPQHF.

The J gene is TRBJ2-5, the V gene TRBV28; 12 nucleotides line up with TRBD2. CDR1 and CDR2 from the germline V gene are MDHEN and SYDVKM. J gave up 5 bases and V 8 bases, and 6 bases lay outside the gene matches. The CDR3 spans 14 residues. CDR3 protein: CASASGREGETQYF. For the CDR3, the DNA is TGTGCCAGCGCTAGCGGGAGGGAGGGCGAGACCCAGTACTTC.